Listed below are T cell receptor beta chains from one sample, sequenced in a study of response to subunit inactivated influenza vaccine. One entry per CDR3 protein results from TCRdb running MiXCR on the RT-PCR reads. The table lists 500,000 to 700,000 distinct CDR3 sequences, approximately 22% of them singletons. The same data also went into a second study, on T cells expressing NK-cell markers.

Sequences were derived from CD4+ T cells sorted from PBMCs, sampled 12 days after vaccination. Source of these receptors: a man in his forties or fifties who received an inactivated influenza vaccine. CDR3s include the opening cysteine and the closing phenylalanine or tryptophan. Each record gives: V gene, D gene, clone size, J gene, CDR3 protein, CDR3 DNA. A D gene is named only where the DNA matches it firmly. Clone sizes are given selectively: once, few, many, or a class where the clone is expanded.

TRBV6-1	.	.	TRBJ1-3	CASSEAGGGNTIYF	TGTGCCAGCAGTGAAGCGGGAGGTGGAAACACCATATATTTT
TRBV7-9	.	.	TRBJ1-1	CASSLIKQGAEAFF	TGTGCCAGCAGCTTAATCAAACAGGGAGCCGAAGCTTTCTTT
TRBV28	.	few	TRBJ2-7	CASSSQDFLSSYEQYF	TGTGCCAGCAGTTCCCAGGACTTTCTGAGCTCCTACGAGCAGTACTTC
TRBV7-2	.	many	TRBJ1-1	CASSLDTGLGTEAFF	TGTGCCAGCAGCTTGGACACAGGGCTGGGCACTGAAGCTTTCTTT
TRBV7-3	TRBD1	.	TRBJ2-2	CASSLMRAGGTGELFF	TGTGCCAGCAGCTTAATGAGGGCAGGGGGCACCGGGGAGCTGTTTTTT
TRBV7-2	.	.	TRBJ2-5	CASSLAAGEGETQYF	TGTGCCAGCAGCTTAGCGGCAGGGGAGGGGGAGACCCAGTACTTC
TRBV4-3	TRBD2	.	TRBJ2-5	CASSQDLASGIQETQYF	TGCGCCAGCAGCCAAGATTTGGCTAGCGGAATTCAAGAGACCCAGTACTTC
TRBV24-1	.	many	TRBJ2-2	CATSDPRGRTGELFF	TGTGCCACCAGTGATCCTCGGGGGCGAACCGGGGAGCTGTTTTTT
TRBV11-3	.	.	TRBJ2-5	CASSFTAEETQYF	TGTGCCAGCAGCTTTACAGCCGAAGAGACCCAGTACTTC
TRBV3-1	TRBD1	.	TRBJ1-2	CASSHAGQGSGGYTF	TGTGCCAGCAGCCATGCTGGACAGGGATCGGGAGGCTACACCTTC
TRBV5-1	.	many	TRBJ2-1	CASSLGLVNEQFF	TGCGCCAGCAGCTTGGGACTAGTCAATGAGCAGTTCTTC
TRBV6-1	.	.	TRBJ2-5	CASRGLRTGTQYF	TGTGCCAGCAGGGGACTCCGAACAGGGACCCAGTACTTC
TRBV23-1	.	.	TRBJ2-4	CASSTGEADLAKNIQYF	TGCGCCAGCAGCACAGGGGAGGCAGACCTAGCCAAAAACATTCAGTACTTC
TRBV4-1	.	.	TRBJ2-5	CASSQDWGGAGAQETQYF	TGCGCCAGCAGCCAAGACTGGGGAGGGGCGGGGGCTCAAGAGACCCAGTACTTC
TRBV7-9	.	many	TRBJ2-3	CASSLLHTSTDTQYF	TGTGCCAGCAGCTTATTGCACACAAGTACAGATACGCAGTATTTT
TRBV10-3	.	few	TRBJ1-1	CAISRDKGTEAFF	TGTGCCATCAGCAGGGACAAGGGCACTGAAGCTTTCTTT
TRBV30	.	few	TRBJ2-1	CAWSRRVGEQFF	TGTGCCTGGAGTAGAAGGGTGGGGGAGCAGTTCTTC
TRBV14	.	.	TRBJ2-3	CASGIADTQYF	TGTGCCAGCGGTATAGCAGATACGCAGTATTTT
TRBV6-2/TRBV6-3	.	few	TRBJ2-3	CASSYSYRDPTDTQYF	TGTGCCAGCAGTTACTCTTACAGGGACCCCACAGATACGCAGTATTTT
TRBV28	.	few	TRBJ2-7	CASSFSAYEQYF	TGTGCCAGCAGTTTTTCGGCCTACGAGCAGTACTTC
TRBV2	.	few	TRBJ2-2	CASIPQANTGELFF	TGTGCCAGCATACCACAGGCGAACACCGGGGAGCTGTTTTTT
TRBV5-1	TRBD1	.	TRBJ1-1	CASRERTGGNTEAFF	TGCGCCAGCAGAGAAAGGACAGGGGGGAACACTGAAGCTTTCTTT
TRBV5-1	.	.	TRBJ2-1	CASRRSDSNEQFF	TGCGCCAGCAGGAGGTCGGATAGCAATGAGCAGTTCTTC
TRBV4-3	TRBD1	.	TRBJ1-6	CASSQDGTGELPLHF	TGCGCCAGCAGCCAAGACGGGACAGGGGAGCTACCCCTCCACTTT
TRBV29-1	.	few	TRBJ2-3	CSISQGGGTDTQYF	TGCAGCATTAGTCAGGGGGGAGGTACAGATACGCAGTATTTT
TRBV4-1	TRBD2	few	TRBJ2-7	CASSRNGGAYEQYF	TGCGCCAGCAGCCGTAACGGGGGGGCGTACGAGCAGTACTTC